The 27 T cell receptor beta chains below were found in one sample sequenced in a study of memory CD4+ T cells and cytomegalovirus serostatus. This table comes from immunoSEQ multiplex PCR, and its TCRdb copy is limited to in-frame clones, with some not included. The sample lists around 44,000 clones, 60% to 85% occurring once. The sort gate was single viable CD3+CD4+CD8-CD45RO+ cells for memory CD4+ T cells. The material sequenced was memory CD4+ T cells from blood. These receptors all stem from an adult in good health and CMV-seronegative.

V is TRBV15 and J is TRBJ1-5; D ambiguous. V dropped 0 bases and J dropped 0 bases, with 12 bases sitting between them. The CDR3 runs to 17 residues. In germline, CDR1 is LNHNV, CDR2 YYDKDF (reference sequence). CDR3 nucleotide sequence: TGTGCCACCAGCAGAGAAGGGAGAGGAATTAGCAATCAGCCCCAGCATTTT. Amino acids: CATSREGRGISNQPQHF.

This clone was seen only once. The genes are TRBV27 and TRBJ2-5, with D perhaps assigned TRBD1 or TRBD2 (5 bases each). The DNA end lines up better with TRBJ2-7; the J call may be wrong. This CDR3 is 15 amino acids long. The germline V gene encodes CDR1 MNHEY and CDR2 SMNVEV (reference sequence). The CDR3 is CASSLKPGPFYEQYF. The CDR3 DNA reads as TGTGCCAGCAGTTTGAAGCCGGGACCTTTTTACGAGCAGTACTTC.

The chain joins TRBV7-2 to TRBJ2-2; D not resolved. The CDR3 covers 16 residues. CDR1 SGHTA and CDR2 FQGNSA come from the germline V gene. Trimming left V 1 base short and J 2 bases short, with 11 bases between. This chain's CDR3 is CASSLEASVNTGELFF. CDR3 in DNA: TGTGCCAGCAGCTTAGAGGCCAGCGTTAACACCGGGGAGCTGTTTTTT.

This clone has more than one count but fewer than ten. The V call is TRBV2, the J call TRBJ1-1; 7 nucleotides line up with TRBD1. CDR1 is SNHLY and CDR2 is FYNNEI in the germline V gene. Losses at the gene ends were 5 bases for V and 0 bases for J; bases not matched to a gene: 9. This CDR3 region has 16 residues. The CDR3 spells CASSRSRDSMNTEAFF. The DNA of the CDR3 is TGTGCCAGCAGTAGATCCCGGGACAGCATGAACACTGAAGCTTTCTTT.

The chain links TRBV27 to TRBJ2-3; 7 bases fit TRBD2. The CDR3 contains 15 residues. V dropped 5 bases and J dropped 0; count of bases not matched to a gene: 5. Germline V lookup: CDR1 MNHEY, CDR2 SMNVEV (reference sequence). CDR3 amino acids: CASSATSRSTDTQYF. The DNA of the CDR3 is TGTGCCAGCAGTGCGACTAGCAGAAGCACAGATACGCAGTATTTT.

This chain links TRBV2 with TRBJ2-5, with 9 bases fitting TRBD1. Germline trimming cut 6 bases from V and 3 bases from J; bases unmatched to any gene: 5. This CDR3 contains 14 residues. Germline V gene lookup returns CDR1 SNHLY and CDR2 FYNNEI. The CDR3 reads CASSSGTGKETQYF. The CDR3 nucleotides read TGTGCCAGCAGCTCCGGGACAGGGAAAGAGACCCAGTACTTC.

This chain uses TRBV10-3 with TRBJ1-5; the D gene is possibly TRBD1 (5 bases). V gave up 2 bases and J gave up 2 bases, with 19 bases separating them. This CDR3 region has 18 residues. Per the germline V gene, CDR1 is ENHRY and CDR2 is SYGVKD. The CDR3 loop reads CAISETGPDFVRNQPQHF. The CDR3 region has the DNA TGTGCCATCAGTGAGACAGGCCCCGATTTCGTTCGCAATCAGCCCCAGCATTTT.

J is TRBJ1-5 and V is TRBV6-6, with 7 positions matching TRBD1. Germline V CDR1 and CDR2: MNHNY, SVGAGI (reference sequence). J was trimmed by 6 bases and V by 4 bases; bases with no gene match: 6. The CDR3 consists of 14 residues. The CDR3 loop reads CASSSQGIGQPQHF. The DNA of the CDR3 is TGTGCCAGCAGTTCACAGGGGATCGGTCAGCCCCAGCATTTT.

This clone was seen only a few times. The V and J genes are TRBV5-1 and TRBJ1-1; 7 positions match TRBD1. V lost 6 bases to trimming and J lost 2 bases; unmatched junction nucleotides: 7. Germline CDR1 and CDR2: SGHRS and YFSETQ. This CDR3 comprises 14 residues. The CDR3: CASKGAATNTEAFF. Here the CDR3 DNA reads TGCGCCAGCAAGGGGGCAGCGACTAACACTGAAGCTTTCTTT.

The V call is TRBV6-1, the J call TRBJ2-5; TRBD2 might be the D (5 bases). Trimming removed 7 bases from V and 5 bases from J, with 14 bases in between. The CDR3 spans 13 residues. Germline CDR1 reads MNHNS; CDR2 reads SASEGT. The CDR3 DNA reads TGTGCCAGCACCTTAGCGTTATGGGAGACCCAGTACTTC. This encodes CASTLALWETQYF.

The rearrangement uses TRBV2 and TRBJ2-6; D gene ambiguous. Trimming cost V 4 bases and J 0 bases, with 4 bases left between them. The CDR3 extends over 14 amino acids. Germline loops: CDR1 SNHLY, CDR2 FYNNEI. The CDR3 is CASSALSGANVLTF. DNA for the CDR3: TGTGCCAGCAGTGCTCTCTCTGGGGCCAACGTCCTGACTTTC. Full variable domain (remainder filled in from reference TRBV2 and TRBJ2-6): EPEVTQTPSHQVTQMGQEVILRCVPISNHLYFYWYRQILGQKVEFLVSFYNNEISEKSEIFDDQFSVERPDGSNFTLKIRSTKLEDSAMYFCASSALSGANVLTFGAGSRLTVL.

This clone is a singleton in its sample. The junction departs from the called germline gene at one end, perhaps through a read error. The chain is built from TRBV28 and TRBJ1-5; 7 bases align to TRBD1. The length of the CDR3 is 14 residues. Germline loops: CDR1 MDHEN, CDR2 SYDVKM. The CDR3 DNA is TGTGCCAGCAGTTTGCTTGGGACAGTTCAGACCCAGCATTTT. Protein product: CASSLLGTVQTQHF.

This clone was detected once. This rearrangement joins TRBV6-1 to TRBJ2-5, with 8 bases fitting TRBD2. V lost 5 bases to trimming and J lost 2 bases; unmatched junction nucleotides: 7. This CDR3 is 15 amino acids long. Per the germline V gene, CDR1 is MNHNS and CDR2 is SASEGT. The CDR3 DNA is TGTGCCAGCAGTATCCCCGGCGGGGGGCAAGAGACCCAGTACTTC. Protein: CASSIPGGGQETQYF.

The rearrangement uses TRBV29-1 and TRBJ2-1; TRBD2 matches 15 bases. Germline trimming cut 7 bases from V and 7 bases from J; bases unmatched to any gene: 11. The CDR3 spans 16 residues. The germline gives CDR1 SQVTM, CDR2 ANQGSEA. The CDR3 is CSGGLAGGLAGNEQFF. As DNA, the CDR3 is TGCAGCGGGGGACTAGCGGGGGGTTTAGCGGGTAATGAGCAGTTCTTC.

The V and J genes are TRBV5-1 and TRBJ1-2, with TRBD1 matching over 7 bases. Germline V CDR1 and CDR2: SGHRS, YFSETQ. This CDR3 has 15 residues. The J segment lost 5 bases and the V segment lost 0 bases, leaving 7 bases of the junction unmatched. The CDR3 spells CASSLGGQTPYGYTF. CDR3 sequence (DNA): TGCGCCAGCAGCTTGGGGGGACAGACCCCTTATGGCTACACCTTC. The whole variable domain, remainder taken from reference TRBV5-1 and TRBJ1-2, is KAGVTQTPRYLIKTRGQQVTLSCSPISGHRSVSWYQQTPGQGLQFLFEYFSETQRNKGNFPGRFSGRQFSNSRSEMNVSTLELGDSALYLCASSLGGQTPYGYTFGSGTRLTVV.

The chain couples TRBV5-1 to TRBJ2-5, with 13 bases fitting TRBD2. The CDR3 extends over 16 amino acids. The germline V gene has CDR1 SGHRS and CDR2 YFSETQ. The J segment lost 3 bases and the V segment lost 2 bases, leaving 4 bases of the junction unmatched. CDR3 sequence: CASSFQTSGGEETQYF. The CDR3 DNA reads as TGCGCCAGCAGCTTCCAAACTAGCGGGGGGGAAGAGACCCAGTACTTC.

The chain has TRBV12-5 and TRBJ1-3; the match to TRBD1 covers 8 bases. Losses at the gene ends were 5 bases for V and 2 bases for J; bases not matched to a gene: 5. The V gene's germline CDR1 is LGHNT and CDR2 FRNRAP. The CDR3 has 15 amino acids. The CDR3 sequence: CASGIPTGAGNTIYF. The CDR3 coding sequence is TGTGCTAGTGGTATACCGACAGGGGCTGGAAACACCATATATTTT.

V and J are TRBV6-5 and TRBJ2-7; D may correspond to TRBD1 or TRBD2 (5 bases each). Germline V gene sequence: CDR1 MNHEY, CDR2 SVGAGI. Trimming cost V 9 bases and J 2 bases, with 14 bases left between them. This CDR3 has 13 amino acids. CDR3 nucleotides: TGTGCCAGTGGGACCTCATGGGCCTACGAGCAGTACTTC. Translation: CASGTSWAYEQYF.

V usage is TRBV5-4 and J usage is TRBJ2-1; D gene uncertain. Germline CDR1 reads SGHNT; CDR2 reads YYREEE (reference sequence). The CDR3 length is 17 residues. Trimming stripped 0 bases from V and 3 bases from J, with 16 bases between. The CDR3 here is CASSLGYITLDYNEQFF. In DNA, the CDR3 is TGTGCCAGCAGCTTGGGATACATAACCCTAGACTACAATGAGCAGTTCTTC.

This chain joins TRBV7-9 and TRBJ2-7, with 9 bases matching TRBD2. Germline-derived CDR1 and CDR2 are SEHNR and FQNEAQ (reference sequence). The V and J ends lost 6 bases and 0 bases, in that order; junction bases with no gene match: 6. CDR3 length equals 15 residues. The CDR3 loop reads CASRESGGYSYEQYF. Here the CDR3 DNA reads TGTGCCAGCAGGGAGAGCGGGGGGTACTCCTACGAGCAGTACTTC.

J is TRBJ2-2 and V is TRBV7-3, with a possible D match to TRBD2 (6 bases). The CDR3 runs to 16 residues. Germline loops: CDR1 SGHTA, CDR2 FQGTGA. Trimming cost V 8 bases and J 4 bases, with 20 bases left between them. In nucleotides, the CDR3 is TGTGCCAGCGCACAAAGTCAGGGAGGCGTCACCGGGGAGCTGTTTTTT. The encoded protein is CASAQSQGGVTGELFF.

This clone was recorded a few times. The chain uses TRBV11-2 and TRBJ2-3; 10 nucleotides line up with TRBD1. Germline CDR1 is SGHAT and CDR2 is FQNNGV. The CDR3 extends over 16 amino acids. With 5 bases clipped from V and 3 bases from J, the junction kept 8 bases outside the gene matches. CDR3 bases: TGTGCCAGCAGCAATGTCCCGGGACAGGGGACAGATACGCAGTATTTT. It is translated as CASSNVPGQGTDTQYF.

V and J are TRBV6-1 and TRBJ1-1; weak D call: TRBD1 (6 bases). CDR3 length equals 12 residues. Germline V gives CDR1 MNHNS, CDR2 SASEGT. The germline V and J ends were trimmed by 8 bases and 6 bases, with 13 bases remaining between them. DNA of the CDR3: TGTGCCAGCTTGCGAACAGGGCCTGAAGCTTTCTTT. Residues: CASLRTGPEAFF.

This clone showed up just a few times. V usage is TRBV11-3 and J usage is TRBJ1-5, with 7 positions matching TRBD1. Germline CDR1 is SGHNT and CDR2 is YENEEA. V lost 3 bases, J lost 4 bases, and 12 bases stayed unmatched. The CDR3 sequence is 17 residues long. CDR3 coding DNA: TGTGCCAGCAGCTTTTCCCAACCCGGGACAGCAAATCAGCCCCAGCATTTT. As protein: CASSFSQPGTANQPQHF.

The CDR3 DNA reads TGTGCCAGCAGTTCAGGGAGAAGTCAGCCCCAGCATTTT. Protein product: CASSSGRSQPQHF. The chain combines TRBV6-1 with TRBJ1-5; a weak D match, TRBD1 (5 bases). The CDR3 covers 13 residues. The germline V gene encodes CDR1 MNHNS and CDR2 SASEGT. Trimming cost V 5 bases and J 6 bases, with 11 bases left between them.

This chain links TRBV9 with TRBJ2-3; 9 nucleotides match TRBD2. With V trimmed by 5 bases and J by 1 base, 2 bases remained unmatched. From germline, CDR1 is SGDLS and CDR2 YYNGEE. The CDR3 totals 14 residues. This CDR3 reads CASRGGGGTDTQYF. The DNA for the CDR3 is TGTGCCAGCAGGGGCGGGGGGGGCACAGATACGCAGTATTTT.

The V call is TRBV18, the J call TRBJ2-4, with 10 bases aligning to TRBD2. Germline V CDR1 and CDR2: KGHSH, LQKENI. The V gene end was trimmed by 2 bases and the J gene end by 3 bases; junction bases not matched to a gene: 7. This CDR3 comprises 17 residues. CDR3 nucleotides: TGTGCCAGCTCACCATCGAGCGGGGGGGCCGACAAAAACATTCAGTACTTC. As protein: CASSPSSGGADKNIQYF.